What follows describes a single TCR beta chain. The data are from a study of blood T cell repertoires in COVID-19. Sequenced by immunoSEQ multiplex PCR; TCRdb stores in-frame clones only, minus some. The table lists roughly 150,000 clones, about 83% of them singletons. Germline assignment: CDR1 MNHEY and CDR2 SVGAGI. The CDR3 length is 14 residues. The V and J ends lost 5 bases and 1 base respectively, with 11 bases between them. The V gene is TRBV6-5, the J gene TRBJ1-2; perhaps TRBD1 as D (5 bases). The clonotype comes from a human donor in a cohort sampled during active COVID-19. The sequenced sample consisted of peripheral blood. The DNA of the CDR3 is TGTGCCAGCAGTCTAACAGGTCTTAACTATGGCTACACCTTC. The encoded protein is CASSLTGLNYGYTF.